These 19 T cell receptor beta chains were all obtained from the same sample, sequenced in a study of blood T cell repertoires in COVID-19. TCRdb keeps only in-frame clones here, not all; method: immunoSEQ multiplex PCR. The sample holds 110,000 to 150,000 clones, about nine tenths seen once. What was sequenced was PBMCs or T cells enriched from blood (not recorded which). The receptors were sampled from a man between 50 and 59 years old who had recovered from COVID-19.

The chain is built from TRBV2 and TRBJ1-4; D is uncertain. Germline V gene sequence: CDR1 SNHLY, CDR2 FYNNEI. The CDR3 is made up of 15 amino acids. With 3 bases removed from V and 1 base from J, the gap between germline ends came to 9 bases. The CDR3 loop is CASSDYRETNEKLFF. CDR3 nucleotides: TGTGCCAGCAGTGACTATCGGGAAACTAATGAAAAACTGTTTTTT.

The rearrangement links TRBV6-2 or TRBV6-3 to TRBJ1-3; 8 bases align to TRBD1. This CDR3 spans 16 amino acids. Germline loops: CDR1 MNHEY, CDR2 SVGEGT. The J segment lost 2 bases and the V segment lost 4 bases, leaving 7 bases of the junction unmatched. The CDR3 sequence is CASSSLPGGTGNTIYF. The DNA for the CDR3 is TGTGCCAGCAGTTCCCTCCCAGGGGGCACTGGAAACACCATATATTTT.

The chain has TRBV28 and TRBJ1-1; 8 positions match TRBD1. The CDR3 extends over 15 amino acids. V lost 6 bases, J lost 4 bases, and 10 bases stayed unmatched. Per germline, CDR1 MDHEN and CDR2 SYDVKM. CDR3 loop: CASSLGTGGFTEAFF. The CDR3 DNA sequence: TGTGCCAGCAGCCTGGGGACAGGAGGGTTCACTGAAGCTTTCTTT. The full variable domain, its missing parts supplied by reference TRBV28 and TRBJ1-1, is DVKVTQSSRYLVKRTGEKVFLECVQDMDHENMFWYRQDPGLGLRLIYFSYDVKMKEKGDIPEGYSVSREKKERFSLILESASTNQTSMYLCASSLGTGGFTEAFFGQGTRLTVV.

Only one count was recorded for this clone. CDR3: CASSLGLAGNNEQFF. The CDR3 bases are TGTGCCAGCAGTTTGGGACTAGCGGGAAACAATGAGCAGTTCTTC. This chain links TRBV6-2 or TRBV6-3 with TRBJ2-1, with TRBD2 matching 13 bases. J gave up 5 bases and V 4 bases, and 2 bases lay outside the gene matches. CDR3 length: 15 residues. Germline V gene lookup returns CDR1 MNHEY and CDR2 SVGEGT.

Written as DNA, the CDR3 is TGTGCCAGCAGCTTTGGAACAGGGGACAATCAGCCCCAGCATTTT. The encoded protein is CASSFGTGDNQPQHF. V is TRBV7-8 and J is TRBJ1-5; the match to TRBD1 covers 7 bases. The CDR3 is 15 amino acids. Germline assignment: CDR1 SGHVS and CDR2 FQNEAQ. Trimming at V came to 3 bases and at J to 3 bases, leaving 5 bases not matched to a gene.

CDR3 bases: TGTGCCAGCAGCTTCTCCGGGACTAGCGGGTACGAGCAGTACTTC. Protein sequence: CASSFSGTSGYEQYF. The genes are TRBV7-3 and TRBJ2-7, with 12 bases aligning to TRBD2. Germline loops: CDR1 SGHTA, CDR2 FQGTGA. With 3 bases clipped from V and 4 bases from J, the junction kept 4 bases outside the gene matches. The CDR3 has 15 amino acids.

This clone was observed a handful of times. The V gene is TRBV28, the J gene TRBJ2-7; the D gene is possibly TRBD1 (5 bases). There are 14 residues in the CDR3. V was clipped by 7 bases and J by 5 bases, with 18 bases between them. Germline CDR1 MDHEN, CDR2 SYDVKM. CDR3 protein: CASNLQGAYNEQYF. The CDR3 DNA follows: TGTGCCAGCAACCTTCAGGGCGCGTATAACGAGCAGTACTTC.

The chain recombines TRBV4-3 with TRBJ2-3; 15 bases align to TRBD2. The CDR3 is 18 residues long. Germline V lookup: CDR1 LGHNA, CDR2 YSLEER. V was pared by 4 bases and J by 2 bases, with 7 bases of the junction left unmatched. The CDR3 region is CASSRTGTSGGTTDTQYF. CDR3 nucleotide sequence: TGCGCCAGCAGCCGAACCGGGACTAGCGGGGGGACCACAGATACGCAGTATTTT.

The chain is built from TRBV3-1 (or the pseudogene TRBV3-2) and TRBJ1-4, with 9 positions matching TRBD1. Germline V gives CDR1 LGHDT, CDR2 YNNKEL (reference sequence). V shed 5 bases, J shed 6 bases, and the junction held 4 bases outside the gene matches. The CDR3 has 14 residues. For the CDR3, the DNA is TGTGCCAGCAGCGGTGGACAGGGGTATGAAAAACTGTTTTTT. Translating it yields CASSGGQGYEKLFF.

CDR3 protein: CASSPWTGKGPSGNTIYF. The CDR3 nucleotides are TGTGCCAGCTCACCATGGACAGGGAAGGGGCCCTCTGGAAACACCATATATTTT. V usage is TRBV18 and J usage is TRBJ1-3, with 8 bases fitting TRBD1. This CDR3 is 18 amino acids long. V dropped 2 bases and J dropped 0; count of bases not matched to a gene: 9. Germline CDR1 and CDR2: KGHSH and LQKENI.

This clone was found once. J is TRBJ1-1 and V is TRBV28; D gene unclear. This CDR3 comprises 11 residues. Germline assignment: CDR1 MDHEN and CDR2 SYDVKM. V gave up 6 bases and J gave up 8 bases, with 10 bases separating them. The CDR3 region is CASSWRREAFF. CDR3 coding DNA: TGTGCCAGCAGCTGGAGGAGAGAAGCTTTCTTT.

This chain joins TRBV6-2 or TRBV6-3 and TRBJ1-5; TRBD1 might be the D (6 bases). CDR1 and CDR2 (germline): MNHEY, SVGEGT. V was clipped by 6 bases and J by 3 bases, with 9 bases between them. This CDR3 region has 13 residues. In nucleotides, the CDR3 is TGTGCCAGCAGCCAGGGGTACAATCAGCCCCAGCATTTT. Amino acids: CASSQGYNQPQHF.

The V call is TRBV3-1 (or the pseudogene TRBV3-2), the J call TRBJ2-7; 12 nucleotides align to TRBD2. The CDR3 spans 15 residues. The germline gives CDR1 LGHDT, CDR2 YNNKEL (reference sequence). The V and J ends lost 1 base and 3 bases, in that order; junction bases with no gene match: 1. The CDR3 DNA reads as TGTGCCAGCAGCCAAGGGACTAGCGGGATCTACGAGCAGTACTTC. This sequence encodes CASSQGTSGIYEQYF.

The J gene is TRBJ1-1, the V gene TRBV11-3; 8 bases line up with TRBD1. The CDR3 has 13 residues. Germline V lookup: CDR1 SGHNT, CDR2 YENEEA. The V and J ends lost 3 bases and 5 bases, in that order; junction bases with no gene match: 2. CDR3 nucleotides: TGTGCCAGCAGCTTGGACAGGGTGACTGAAGCTTTCTTT. This codes for CASSLDRVTEAFF.

This clone was counted only a few times. The genes are TRBV9 and TRBJ2-3; TRBD2 matches 9 bases. Germline CDR1 and CDR2: SGDLS and YYNGEE. The CDR3 extends over 16 amino acids. J was trimmed by 5 bases and V by 1 base; bases with no gene match: 8. The CDR3 bases are TGTGCCAGCAGCGTAAACCTAGCGGGGTCGGGAGATACGCAGTATTTT. Protein product: CASSVNLAGSGDTQYF.

Here the CDR3 DNA reads TGTGCCAGCAGTGGGCAGGGCTCAATGAACACTGAAGCTTTCTTT. Protein product: CASSGQGSMNTEAFF. The gene calls are TRBV2 and TRBJ1-1; D possibly corresponds to TRBD1 (5 bases). Trimming removed 4 bases from V and 0 bases from J, with 12 bases in between. CDR3 length: 15 amino acids. Germline assignment: CDR1 SNHLY and CDR2 FYNNEI.

V is TRBV3-1 (or the pseudogene TRBV3-2) and J is TRBJ2-5; TRBD2 agrees at 14 bases. V shed 2 bases and J 3 bases; nucleotides not matched to a gene: 8. Germline lookup yields CDR1 LGHDT and CDR2 YNNKEL (reference sequence). The CDR3 contains 18 residues. CDR3 amino acids: CASSQPRLAGGPEETQYF. The CDR3 region has the DNA TGTGCCAGCAGCCAACCGCGACTAGCGGGGGGGCCCGAAGAGACCCAGTACTTC.

The chain recombines TRBV25-1 with TRBJ1-1, with 10 nucleotides matching TRBD1. CDR1 and CDR2 from the germline V gene are MGHDK and SYGVNS. Trimming cost V 1 base and J 5 bases; bases outside gene matches: 4. This CDR3 is built from 15 residues. CDR3 loop: CASSEWGTGETEAFF. In nucleotides, the CDR3 is TGTGCCAGCAGTGAATGGGGGACAGGGGAAACTGAAGCTTTCTTT.

This clone was observed a few times. The rearrangement joins TRBV9 to TRBJ1-5; D ambiguous. This CDR3 contains 12 residues. V lost 0 bases, J lost 5 bases, and 3 bases lay in between. Looked up from germline, CDR1 is SGDLS and CDR2 is YYNGEE. The CDR3 region is CASSVGDQPQHF. CDR3 DNA sequence: TGTGCCAGCAGCGTAGGAGATCAGCCCCAGCATTTT.